This section outlines one T cell receptor beta chain sequence together with its context. Its antigen is unidentified. This record comes from a study of response to subunit inactivated influenza vaccine. Study-wide points: The authors suggested that few new T cells are recruited per seasonal influenza vaccination.

CDR3 length: 15 residues. Germline lookup yields CDR1 LGHNA and CDR2 YSLEER. Trimming removed 9 bases at V and 3 bases at J, with 18 bases between. From the RT-PCR reads, TCRdb called clonotypes with MiXCR, one entry per CDR3 protein. The table has about 520,000 distinct CDR3 sequences, approximately 10% seen once. Sequenced material: PBMCs from blood, taken 35 to 45 days after vaccination. The TCR originated in a man aged 50-60 years who received an inactivated influenza vaccine. The chain employs TRBV4-3 and TRBJ2-4, with D maybe TRBD1 (6 bases). This chain's CDR3 is CARGTRERGKNIQYF. Here the CDR3 DNA reads TGCGCCAGGGGGACACGAGAGAGAGGCAAAAACATTCAGTACTTC.